The 11 T cell receptor beta chains given below trace back to one sample, sequenced in a study of T-cell reconstitution after alpha-beta-depleted transplantation in children (dated by TCRdb to 2016 to 2017). What the treatment or condition label conveys for this sample: allogeneic hematopoietic cell transplantation with graft depleted of TCRalphabeta T cells and CD19 B cells. The method was PCR. Instrument on record: Illumina HiSeq 2500. To normalize quantification of the TCRbeta repertoire, the TCR libraries were built with molecular barcoding that relied on unique molecular identifiers. TCRdb itself trimmed the public reads at Q25 with fastp, ran MiXCR and retained productive beta chains. CDR3 protein sequences are deduplicated, and each keeps its most common genes and DNA. The sample has 200,000 or so distinct CDR3 sequences on record, around 5.9% of them singletons. The ten largest clones take up roughly 4.7% of the sample.

The starting material was PBMCs, obtained before TCRalphabeta/CD19-depleted stem cell transplant. Every receptor here comes from a girl in the first two years of life with combined immunodeficiency, due to receive a stem cell transplant.

This clonotype was found a few times. The rearrangement joins TRBV18 to TRBJ2-2; tentative D call: TRBD1 (6 bases). The CDR3 is 18 residues long. CDR1 and CDR2 from the germline V gene are KGHSH and LQKENI. Trimming removed 0 bases from V and 0 bases from J, with 14 bases in between. CDR3 DNA: TGTGCCAGCTCACCACCAGCCAGGGGCAGGACGAACACCGGGGAGCTGTTTTTT. Its translation: CASSPPARGRTNTGELFF.

This clonotype appeared many times. V gene TRBV6-5 combines with J gene TRBJ2-2, with a possible D match to TRBD1 (6 bases). CDR1 and CDR2 from the germline V gene are MNHEY and SVGAGI. The length of the CDR3 is 14 residues. Trimming left V 10 bases short and J 1 base short, with 13 bases between. CDR3 DNA: TGTGCCATACAACGGGACATGAACACCGGGGAGCTGTTTTTT. This codes for CAIQRDMNTGELFF.

This clonotype was picked up many times. The chain recombines TRBV7-2 with TRBJ2-2, with 8 positions matching TRBD2. This CDR3 region has 17 residues. The trim removed 1 base at V and 7 bases at J, leaving 11 bases unmatched. CDR1 and CDR2 from the germline V gene are SGHTA and FQGNSA. The CDR3 spells CASSLGLSGGLLGELFF. CDR3 DNA: TGTGCCAGCAGCTTAGGGCTGAGCGGGGGTCTACTCGGGGAGCTGTTTTTT.

There are many counts of this clonotype. The CDR3 bases are TGTGCCAGCAGCTCACAGGGACGCTACACCTTC. This gives the protein CASSSQGRYTF. The rearrangement links TRBV9 to TRBJ1-2; a possible D gene is TRBD1 (6 bases). This CDR3 is 11 amino acids long. The germline CDR1 and CDR2 sequences are SGDLS and YYNGEE. V lost 4 bases to trimming and J lost 9 bases, with 10 bases between them.

This clonotype was counted many times. The CDR3 DNA sequence: TGTGCCAGCAGCTTTGGACAGCCTGGTGTAGATACGCAGTATTTT. The encoded protein is CASSFGQPGVDTQYF. V gene TRBV11-2 combines with J gene TRBJ2-3; weak D call: TRBD1 (6 bases). V dropped 3 bases and J dropped 5 bases, with 15 bases sitting between them. Per the germline V gene, CDR1 is SGHAT and CDR2 is FQNNGV. The CDR3 loop spans 15 amino acids.

This clonotype was observed many times. The gene calls are TRBV5-1 and TRBJ2-1; D is undetermined. V lost 0 bases and J 0 bases, leaving 13 bases between the germline ends. The germline V gene encodes CDR1 SGHRS and CDR2 YFSETQ. The CDR3 is made up of 17 amino acids. The CDR3 sequence is CASSLEAVLSSYNEQFF. In DNA, the CDR3 is TGCGCCAGCAGCTTGGAGGCAGTCCTCAGCTCCTACAATGAGCAGTTCTTC.

This clonotype has ten or more counts. V and J are TRBV5-1 and TRBJ2-3; the D gene could be TRBD1 or TRBD2 (5 bases each). The CDR3 consists of 14 residues. V was cut by 5 bases and J by 5 bases, with 15 bases left in between. Looked up from germline, CDR1 is SGHRS and CDR2 is YFSETQ. The CDR3 region has the DNA TGCGCCAGCAGAAGGGCCACGAGGGGAGATACGCAGTATTTT. Its translation is CASRRATRGDTQYF. Variable domain in full (rest from reference TRBV5-1 and TRBJ2-3): KAGVTQTPRYLIKTRGQQVTLSCSPISGHRSVSWYQQTPGQGLQFLFEYFSETQRNKGNFPGRFSGRQFSNSRSEMNVSTLELGDSALYLCASRRATRGDTQYFGPGTRLTVL.

This clonotype has at least ten counts. The J gene is TRBJ2-1, the V gene TRBV28; 8 bases line up with TRBD2. Germline lookup yields CDR1 MDHEN and CDR2 SYDVKM. Trimming cost V 6 bases and J 8 bases; bases outside gene matches: 6. The CDR3 is 13 amino acids. CDR3 sequence: CASRGGLGDEQFF. The CDR3 DNA reads as TGTGCCAGCAGGGGGGGACTAGGCGATGAGCAGTTCTTC.

The chain carries TRBV28 and TRBJ2-6; a possible D gene is TRBD2 (6 bases). Trimming cost V 6 bases and J 0 bases, with 21 bases left between them. Germline V gene data show CDR1 as MDHEN and CDR2 as SYDVKM. The CDR3 sequence is 19 residues long. The CDR3 DNA sequence: TGTGCCAGCAGCTTTCTTGGGACTGATATTTACTCTGGGGCCAACGTCCTGACTTTC. The encoded protein is CASSFLGTDIYSGANVLTF.

This clonotype has at least ten counts. The chain recombines TRBV20-1 with TRBJ2-2; possible D gene TRBD2, 6 bases. Trimming pared 1 base from V and 7 bases from J, leaving 10 bases between. The germline V gene encodes CDR1 DFQATT and CDR2 SNEGSKA (reference sequence). CDR3 size: 13 residues. The CDR3 loop reads CSARAGDGGELFF. CDR3 nucleotides: TGCAGTGCTAGAGCGGGAGATGGCGGGGAGCTGTTTTTT.

The chain has TRBV30 and TRBJ2-7; D not resolved. V lost 5 bases and J 1 base, leaving 6 bases between the germline ends. CDR3 size: 11 residues. Germline CDR1 and CDR2: GTSNPN and SVGIG (reference sequence). The CDR3 region has the DNA TGTGCCTGGGGTCAGTCCTACGAGCAGTACTTC. It specifies CAWGQSYEQYF.